These T cell receptor beta chains were read from a single sample in a study of cytomegalovirus exposure and HLA in healthy donors. Sequencing was performed with immunoSEQ multiplex PCR; in TCRdb, only in-frame clones are kept and a portion is missing. The data hold approximately 73,000 clones, with around 75% observed a single time. The sequencing sample was made of PBMCs. All receptors derive from a man in his 70s in good health and CMV-seronegative. The CDR3 runs from the conserved cysteine through the conserved F or W. The order of the fields is V gene, D gene, J gene, clone size, CDR3 DNA, CDR3 protein. D genes are given only for firm matches. Some rows have no size entry. The others give once, few or many, or a class for an expanded clone.

TRBV7-2	-	TRBJ1-5	-	TGTGCCAGCAGCTTACCCGGAGGGCTTCAGCCCCAGCATTTT	CASSLPGGLQPQHF
TRBV6-5	TRBD1	TRBJ1-1	-	TGTGCCAGCAGAGGACAGGGGGCAGGGGACACTGAAGCTTTCTTT	CASRGQGAGDTEAFF
TRBV5-5	TRBD1	TRBJ1-1	-	TGTGCCAGCAGCCCCCGGACAGGAGCGGTTAACACTGAAGCTTTCTTT	CASSPRTGAVNTEAFF
TRBV6-6	TRBD1	TRBJ2-7	-	TGTGCCAGCAGATTGGGGACAGGGGCCTACGAGCAGTACTTC	CASRLGTGAYEQYF
TRBV10-3	-	TRBJ1-4	-	TGTGCCACCCAAGTTGAGGTTAATGAAAAACTGTTTTTT	CATQVEVNEKLFF
TRBV20-1	-	TRBJ2-1	-	TGCAGTGCTCCCGAGTATAATGAGCAGTTCTTC	CSAPEYNEQFF
TRBV6-1	-	TRBJ1-5	once	TGTGCCAGCAGTGCCGCCGTGAGTAGCAATCAGCCCCAGCATTTT	CASSAAVSSNQPQHF
TRBV10-3	-	TRBJ2-3	-	TGTGCCATCAGTGAGCAGTGGAGCACAGATACGCAGTATTTT	CAISEQWSTDTQYF
TRBV5-5	-	TRBJ2-7	-	TGTGCCAGCAGCTTGGCCGTTGGAGATTCCTACGAGCAGTACTTC	CASSLAVGDSYEQYF
TRBV19	TRBD1	TRBJ1-1	-	TGTGCCAGTAGTACTTATGGGACAGCGGCCACTGAAGCTTTCTTT	CASSTYGTAATEAFF
TRBV11-2	TRBD2	TRBJ2-3	-	TGTGCCAGCAGCTTAGAAGCGGGAGTCTATTTCGGGGATACGCAGTATTTT	CASSLEAGVYFGDTQYF
TRBV4-3	TRBD1	TRBJ2-3	-	TGCGCCAGCAGCCAGGCGACAGGGGGCTCAGATACGCAGTATTTT	CASSQATGGSDTQYF
TRBV5-1	-	TRBJ1-4	few	TGCGCCAGCAGCACCGGACAGTTTAATGAAAAACTGTTTTTT	CASSTGQFNEKLFF
TRBV7-6	-	TRBJ2-5	-	TGTGCCAGCAGCCACGGACAGCTGTACCAAGAGACCCAGTACTTC	CASSHGQLYQETQYF
TRBV30	TRBD1	TRBJ1-2	-	TGTGCCTGGAGTGAACAGGGGGCGGGGTATGGCTACACCTTC	CAWSEQGAGYGYTF
TRBV19	TRBD1	TRBJ1-1	many	TGTGCCAGTAGTAGACGGGACAGGGGTATTACTGAAGCTTTCTTT	CASSRRDRGITEAFF
TRBV6-5	TRBD2	TRBJ2-3	-	TGTGCCAGCAGTTACAGCGGGAGTCGCACAGATACGCAGTATTTT	CASSYSGSRTDTQYF
TRBV5-1	-	TRBJ1-2	-	TGCGCCAGCAGCACAGGACAGTTAGCTAACTATGGCTACACCTTC	CASSTGQLANYGYTF
TRBV9	TRBD2	TRBJ2-1	-	TGTGCCAGCAGCACGGGACTAGCGAAAGAGCAGTTCTTC	CASSTGLAKEQFF
TRBV15	TRBD1	TRBJ1-1	-	TGTGCCACCAGCAGAGACAGGGGGGACACTGAAGCTTTCTTT	CATSRDRGDTEAFF
TRBV10-3	-	TRBJ1-2	-	TGTGCCATCAGTGATGTGGCCATCAATGGCTACACCTTC	CAISDVAINGYTF
TRBV7-9	-	TRBJ1-1	-	TGTGCCAGCAGCTTTCAGGGGATGAACACTGAAGCTTTCTTT	CASSFQGMNTEAFF
TRBV6-5	TRBD1	TRBJ1-2	few	TGTGCCAGCAGGGGGGGGACAGGGAGGAACTATGGCTACACCTTC	CASRGGTGRNYGYTF
TRBV6-1	-	TRBJ1-6	-	TGTGCCAGCAAGCGGGAGACTTCACCCCTCCACTTT	CASKRETSPLHF
TRBV7-2	-	TRBJ2-5	few	TGTGCCAGCAGCTTAGTTTGGGCCGAGACCCAGTACTTC	CASSLVWAETQYF
TRBV14	TRBD1	TRBJ1-6	-	TGTGCCTCCAGACAGGGGGCGGATTCACCCCTCCACTTT	CASRQGADSPLHF
TRBV6-1	-	TRBJ2-7	-	TGTGCCAGCAGTGGCGGCCTCACCGAGCAGTACTTC	CASSGGLTEQYF
TRBV6-1	-	TRBJ1-1	few	TGTGCCAGCAGCCCTCGCCCAGGGAGGGCTTTCTTT	CASSPRPGRAFF
TRBV27	-	TRBJ1-6	few	TGTGCCAGCAGTTTATCGGCGGGGAGGTATAATTCACCCCTCCACTTT	CASSLSAGRYNSPLHF
TRBV6-1	TRBD1	TRBJ1-5	-	TGTGCCAGCAGTTCCGTGACAGGGACCACTCAGCCCCAGCATTTT	CASSSVTGTTQPQHF
TRBV5-1	TRBD1	TRBJ2-3	few	TGCGCCAGCAGCTTGGTGGGACAGGGGAGCACAGATACGCAGTATTTT	CASSLVGQGSTDTQYF
TRBV10-3	TRBD1	TRBJ1-6	-	TGTGCCATCAGTAGGGGACAGGTGGATTCACCCCTCCACTTT	CAISRGQVDSPLHF
TRBV7-2	-	TRBJ1-6	-	TGTGCCAGCAGCCGCCAAGGACAGTATAATTCACCCCTCCACTTT	CASSRQGQYNSPLHF
TRBV5-6	TRBD1	TRBJ1-2	-	TGTGCCAGCAGCTTACGACAGGGGGCCGGTGGCTACACCTTC	CASSLRQGAGGYTF
TRBV6-6	-	TRBJ1-5	-	TGTGCCAGCAGTTACATCGCATCGGAGGGTCAGCCCCAGCATTTT	CASSYIASEGQPQHF
TRBV30	-	TRBJ1-5	-	TGTGCCTGGAGTGTACTGGGAGATCAGCCCCAGCATTTT	CAWSVLGDQPQHF
TRBV7-9	TRBD1	TRBJ2-2	-	TGTGCCAGCAGCTCATACCTCCTTGGGGGACAGGGGAGCGCCGGGGAGCTGTTTTTT	CASSSYLLGGQGSAGELFF
TRBV7-2	TRBD1	TRBJ2-3	-	TGTGCCAGCAGCCACCCTGACAGGGGGTCATGGGGCACAGATACGCAGTATTTT	CASSHPDRGSWGTDTQYF
TRBV11-2	TRBD2	TRBJ2-1	-	TGTGCCAGCAGCCTTAGCGGGGAGACCTACAATGAGCAGTTCTTC	CASSLSGETYNEQFF
TRBV18	-	TRBJ1-5	once	TGTGCCAGCTCACTAAATACCGCGGTTAGCCAGCCCCAGCATTTT	CASSLNTAVSQPQHF
TRBV6-6	-	TRBJ1-5	once	TGTGCCAGCAGTCGTGCGACAGATCAGCCCCAGCATTTT	CASSRATDQPQHF
TRBV19	TRBD1	TRBJ1-1	-	TGTGCCAGTAGTATGGACAGGGGGAACACTGAAGCTTTCTTT	CASSMDRGNTEAFF
TRBV2	TRBD1	TRBJ2-5	few	TGTGCCAGCAGTTCGCAGGGGGCCGCGGAGACCCAGTACTTC	CASSSQGAAETQYF
TRBV18	-	TRBJ2-1	-	TGTGCCAGCTCACCACGTGAGTCCCTCGGGGGAGCATACAATGAGCAGTTCTTC	CASSPRESLGGAYNEQFF
TRBV6-1	-	TRBJ1-1	few	TGTGCCAGCAGTCCGTCGACGGACAGAAACACTGAAGCTTTCTTT	CASSPSTDRNTEAFF
TRBV30	TRBD1	TRBJ1-2	-	TGTGCCTGGAGCACTCCGGGACAGATGTATGGCTACACCTTC	CAWSTPGQMYGYTF
TRBV7-2	TRBD1	TRBJ1-6	few	TGTGCCAGCAGCTCACAGGGGACGCCGGGGTCACCCCTCCACTTT	CASSSQGTPGSPLHF
TRBV29-1	TRBD2	TRBJ2-3	-	TGCAGCGTAGGGCCCCGCGGGAGGGCCGAAGATACGCAGTATTTT	CSVGPRGRAEDTQYF
TRBV30	TRBD1	TRBJ1-2	-	TGTGCCTGGAGTGTACAGGGGGGAGGCTATGGCTACACCTTC	CAWSVQGGGYGYTF
TRBV19	-	TRBJ2-1	-	TGTGCCAGTAGTATGACTCAGTCCCCCTACAATGAGCAGTTCTTC	CASSMTQSPYNEQFF
TRBV15	TRBD1	TRBJ2-7	-	TGTGCCACCAGCAGATTCCGGACAGGGGGCGTCGAGCAGTACTTC	CATSRFRTGGVEQYF
TRBV4-3	TRBD2	TRBJ2-4	-	TGCGCCAGCAGCCAAGTCCGGGGGGACATTCAGTACTTC	CASSQVRGDIQYF
TRBV4-3	-	TRBJ2-5	-	TGCGCCAGCAGCCGAGACAGGTTAGAGACCCAGTACTTC	CASSRDRLETQYF